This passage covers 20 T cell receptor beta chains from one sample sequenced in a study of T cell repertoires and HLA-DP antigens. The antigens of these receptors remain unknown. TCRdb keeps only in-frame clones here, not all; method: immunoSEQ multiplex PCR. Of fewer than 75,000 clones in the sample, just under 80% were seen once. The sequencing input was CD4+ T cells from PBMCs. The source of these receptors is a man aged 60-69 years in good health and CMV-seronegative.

Here the CDR3 reads CASSLGQASSYNEQFF. CDR3 DNA: TGCGCCAGCAGCTTGGGACAGGCTAGCTCCTACAATGAGCAGTTCTTC. This chain uses TRBV5-1 with TRBJ2-1, with a possible D match to TRBD1 (6 bases). The germline V gene has CDR1 SGHRS and CDR2 YFSETQ. This CDR3 is built from 16 residues. Trimming pared 0 bases from V and 0 bases from J, leaving 10 bases between.

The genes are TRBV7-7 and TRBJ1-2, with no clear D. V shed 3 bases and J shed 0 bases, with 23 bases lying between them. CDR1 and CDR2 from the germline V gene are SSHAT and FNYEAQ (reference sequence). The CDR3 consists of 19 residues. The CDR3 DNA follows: TGTGCCAGCAGCTTGGACCTGGAAAGAACGACTCATTCTAACTATGGCTACACCTTC. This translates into CASSLDLERTTHSNYGYTF.

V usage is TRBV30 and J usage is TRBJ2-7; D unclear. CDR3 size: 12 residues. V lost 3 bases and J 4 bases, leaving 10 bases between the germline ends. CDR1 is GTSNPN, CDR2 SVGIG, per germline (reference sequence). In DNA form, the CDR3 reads TGTGCCTGGAGCCGGCTGTCTTACGAGCAGTACGTC. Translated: CAWSRLSYEQYV.

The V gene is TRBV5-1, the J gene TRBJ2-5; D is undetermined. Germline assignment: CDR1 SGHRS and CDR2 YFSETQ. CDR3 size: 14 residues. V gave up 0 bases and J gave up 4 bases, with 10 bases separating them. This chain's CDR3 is CASSLGGVGETQYF. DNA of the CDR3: TGCGCCAGCAGCTTGGGTGGGGTTGGAGAGACCCAGTACTTC.

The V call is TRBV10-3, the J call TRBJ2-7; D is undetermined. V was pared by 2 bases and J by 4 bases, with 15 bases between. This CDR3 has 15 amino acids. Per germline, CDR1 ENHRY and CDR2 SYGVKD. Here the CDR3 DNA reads TGTGCCATCAGTGAGGTCGTGGAGTCGGCTTACGAGCAGTACTTC. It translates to CAISEVVESAYEQYF.

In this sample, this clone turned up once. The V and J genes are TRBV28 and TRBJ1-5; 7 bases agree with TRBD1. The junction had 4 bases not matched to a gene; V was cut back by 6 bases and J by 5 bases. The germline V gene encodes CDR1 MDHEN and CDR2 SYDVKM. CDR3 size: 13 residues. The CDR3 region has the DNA TGTGCCAGCAGATCCACAGGGGATCAGCCCCAGCATTTT. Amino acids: CASRSTGDQPQHF.

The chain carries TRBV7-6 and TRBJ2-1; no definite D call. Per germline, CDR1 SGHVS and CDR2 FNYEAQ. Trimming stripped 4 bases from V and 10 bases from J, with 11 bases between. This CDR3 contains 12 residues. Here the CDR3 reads CASSSQNGEQFF. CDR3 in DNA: TGTGCCAGCAGCTCCCAAAATGGAGAGCAGTTCTTC.

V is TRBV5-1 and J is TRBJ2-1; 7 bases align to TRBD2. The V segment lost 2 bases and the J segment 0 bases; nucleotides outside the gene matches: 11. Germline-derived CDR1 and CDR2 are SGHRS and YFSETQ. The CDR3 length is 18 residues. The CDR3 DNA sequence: TGCGCCAGCAGCTTACGACTAGCTTCCGACCTCTCCTACAATGAGCAGTTCTTC. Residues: CASSLRLASDLSYNEQFF.

The CDR3 DNA reads TGCGCCAGCAGCCAAGTTCAAGATCAGCCCCAGCATTTT. As protein: CASSQVQDQPQHF. The chain links TRBV4-1 to TRBJ1-5; no clear D gene. CDR1 is MGHRA and CDR2 is YSYEKL in the germline V gene. V lost 1 base and J lost 5, with 6 bases in between. This CDR3 spans 13 amino acids.

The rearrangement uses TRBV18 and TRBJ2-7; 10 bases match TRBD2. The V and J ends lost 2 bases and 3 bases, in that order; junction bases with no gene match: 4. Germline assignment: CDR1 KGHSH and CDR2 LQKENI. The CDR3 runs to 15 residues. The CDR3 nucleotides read TGTGCCAGCTCACCAAATCCTAGCGGGGGCTACGAGCAGTACTTC. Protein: CASSPNPSGGYEQYF.

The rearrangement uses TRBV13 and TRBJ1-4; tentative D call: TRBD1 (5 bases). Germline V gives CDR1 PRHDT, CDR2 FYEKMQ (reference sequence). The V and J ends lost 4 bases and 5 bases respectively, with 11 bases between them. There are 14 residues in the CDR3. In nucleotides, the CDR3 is TGTGCCAGCAGCTCAGGACAACCGAATGAAAAACTGTTTTTT. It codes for CASSSGQPNEKLFF.

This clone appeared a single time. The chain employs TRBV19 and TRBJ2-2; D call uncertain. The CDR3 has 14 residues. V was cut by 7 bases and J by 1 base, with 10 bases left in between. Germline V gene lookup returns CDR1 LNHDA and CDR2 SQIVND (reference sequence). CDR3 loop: CASNIGQNTGELFF. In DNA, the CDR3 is TGTGCCAGTAACATCGGGCAGAACACCGGGGAGCTGTTTTTT. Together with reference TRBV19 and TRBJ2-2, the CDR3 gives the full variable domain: DGGITQSPKYLFRKEGQNVTLSCEQNLNHDAMYWYRQDPGQGLRLIYYSQIVNDFQKGDIAEGYSVSREKKESFPLTVTSAQKNPTAFYLCASNIGQNTGELFFGEGSRLTVL.

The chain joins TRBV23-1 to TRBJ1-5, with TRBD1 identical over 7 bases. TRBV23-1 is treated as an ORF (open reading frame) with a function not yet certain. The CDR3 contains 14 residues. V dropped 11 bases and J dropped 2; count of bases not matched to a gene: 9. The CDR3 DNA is TGCGCCGGCCAGACAGGGATTGGCAATCAGCCCCAGCATTTT. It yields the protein CAGQTGIGNQPQHF.

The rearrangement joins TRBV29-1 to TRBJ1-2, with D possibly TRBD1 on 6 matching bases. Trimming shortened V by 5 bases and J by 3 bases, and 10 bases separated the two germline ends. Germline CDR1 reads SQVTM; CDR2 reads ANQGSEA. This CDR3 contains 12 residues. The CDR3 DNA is TGCAGCGTTTCACAGGGAGACTATGGCTACACCTTC. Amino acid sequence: CSVSQGDYGYTF. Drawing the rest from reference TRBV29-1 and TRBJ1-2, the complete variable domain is SAVISQKPSRDICQRGTSLTIQCQVDSQVTMMFWYRQQPGQSLTLIATANQGSEATYESGFVIDKFPISRPNLTFSTLTVSNMSPEDSSIYLCSVSQGDYGYTFGSGTRLTVV.

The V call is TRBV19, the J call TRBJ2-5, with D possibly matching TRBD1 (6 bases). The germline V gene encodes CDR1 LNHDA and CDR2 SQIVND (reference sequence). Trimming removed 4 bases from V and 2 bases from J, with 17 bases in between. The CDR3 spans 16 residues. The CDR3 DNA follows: TGTGCCAGTAGTACCTCCGCCCAGACAGGACAAGAGACCCAGTACTTC. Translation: CASSTSAQTGQETQYF.

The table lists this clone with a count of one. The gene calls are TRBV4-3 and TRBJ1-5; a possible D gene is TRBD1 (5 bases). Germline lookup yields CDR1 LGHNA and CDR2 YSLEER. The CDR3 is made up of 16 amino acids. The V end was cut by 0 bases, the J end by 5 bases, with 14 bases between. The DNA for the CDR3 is TGCGCCAGCAGCCAAGATCAGGGAGGTGGTCATCAGCCCCAGCATTTT. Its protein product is CASSQDQGGGHQPQHF.

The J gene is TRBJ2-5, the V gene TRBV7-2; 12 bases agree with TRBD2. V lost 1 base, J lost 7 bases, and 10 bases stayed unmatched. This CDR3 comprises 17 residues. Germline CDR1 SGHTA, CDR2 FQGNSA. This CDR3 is CASSLVGSSGGAGTQYF. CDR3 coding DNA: TGTGCCAGCAGCTTAGTGGGCTCTAGCGGGGGGGCAGGGACCCAGTACTTC.

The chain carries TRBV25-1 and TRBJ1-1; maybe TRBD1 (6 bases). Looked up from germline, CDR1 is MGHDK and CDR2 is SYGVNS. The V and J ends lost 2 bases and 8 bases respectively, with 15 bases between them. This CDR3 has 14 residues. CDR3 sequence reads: CASSEADRTREAFF. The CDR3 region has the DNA TGTGCCAGCAGTGAAGCTGACAGGACCAGAGAAGCTTTCTTT.

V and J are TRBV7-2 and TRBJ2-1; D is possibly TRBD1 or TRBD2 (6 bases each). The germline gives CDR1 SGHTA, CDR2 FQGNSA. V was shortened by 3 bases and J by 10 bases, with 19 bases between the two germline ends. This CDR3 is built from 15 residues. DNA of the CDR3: TGTGCCAGCAGCTTTAAGACAGGAGGGGCAGGGGAGCAGTTCTTC. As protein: CASSFKTGGAGEQFF.

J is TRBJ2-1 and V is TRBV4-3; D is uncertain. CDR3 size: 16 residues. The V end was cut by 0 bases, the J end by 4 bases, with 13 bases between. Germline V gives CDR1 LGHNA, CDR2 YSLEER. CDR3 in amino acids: CASSQEGPPPYNEQFF. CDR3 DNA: TGCGCCAGCAGCCAAGAGGGTCCCCCGCCATACAATGAGCAGTTCTTC.